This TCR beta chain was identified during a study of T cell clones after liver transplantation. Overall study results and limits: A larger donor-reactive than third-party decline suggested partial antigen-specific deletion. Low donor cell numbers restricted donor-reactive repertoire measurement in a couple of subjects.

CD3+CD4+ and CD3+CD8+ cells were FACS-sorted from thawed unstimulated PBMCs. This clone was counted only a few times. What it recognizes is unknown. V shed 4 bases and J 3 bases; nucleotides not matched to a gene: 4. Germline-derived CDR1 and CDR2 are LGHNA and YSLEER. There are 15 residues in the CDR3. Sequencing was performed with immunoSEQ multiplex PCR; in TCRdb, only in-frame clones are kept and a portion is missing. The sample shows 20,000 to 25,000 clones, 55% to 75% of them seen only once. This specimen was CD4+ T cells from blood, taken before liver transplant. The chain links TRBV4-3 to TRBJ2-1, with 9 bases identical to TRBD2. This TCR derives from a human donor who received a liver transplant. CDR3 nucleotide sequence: TGCGCCAGCAGCCTGGGACTAGCAGGCTACAATGAGCAGTTCTTC. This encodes CASSLGLAGYNEQFF.